These 3 T cell receptor beta chains were all obtained from the same sample, sequenced in a study of response to subunit inactivated influenza vaccine. MiXCR was run by TCRdb on the RT-PCR reads, yielding one entry per CDR3 protein. The sample has 590,000 or so distinct CDR3 sequences; about 14% are singletons. The sample was PBMCs from blood, taken around two weeks before vaccination. These TCRs come from a man aged 50-60 years who received an inactivated influenza vaccine.

CDR3 sequence: CASGIRRTGELFF. CDR3 coding DNA: TGTGCCAGCGGAATTAGGAGGACCGGGGAGCTGTTTTTT. The V and J genes are TRBV12-3 or TRBV12-4 and TRBJ2-2; D possibly corresponds to TRBD2 (5 bases). V was clipped by 8 bases and J by 5 bases, with 12 bases between them. The CDR3 covers 13 residues.

This sequence joins TRBV12-3 or TRBV12-4 and TRBJ2-2; 7 bases line up with TRBD1. V dropped 11 bases and J dropped 4; count of bases not matched to a gene: 4. The CDR3 sequence is 12 residues long. The CDR3 DNA reads as TGTGCCTACAACAGGGGCACCGGGGAGCTGTTTTTT. It codes for CAYNRGTGELFF.

This clonotype turned up a few times. The rearrangement uses TRBV5-8 and TRBJ2-7; no clear D. This CDR3 has 14 amino acids. V was cut by 4 bases and J by 5 bases, with 16 bases left in between. Germline-derived CDR1 and CDR2 are SGHTS and YDEGEE. This CDR3 reads CASSRWSARDEQYF. In nucleotides, the CDR3 is TGTGCCAGCAGCCGCTGGTCGGCTAGGGACGAGCAGTACTTC. The entire variable domain, with the rest obtained from reference TRBV5-8 and TRBJ2-7, is as follows: EAGVTQSPTHLIKTRGQQATLRCSPISGHTSVYWYQQALGLGLQFLLWYDEGEERNRGNFPPRFSGRQFPNYSSELNVNALELEDSALYLCASSRWSARDEQYFGPGTRLTVT.